This T cell receptor (beta chain) was sequenced for a study of blood T cell repertoires in COVID-19. Overall study context: Nucleic acid was either cDNA or gDNA, and it came from T cells, B-cell-depleted T cells, or PBMCs.

Germline CDR1 and CDR2: MGHRA and YSYEKL. The ends were cut back, 1 base at V and 13 bases at J, with 19 bases in the middle. The CDR3 spans 15 residues. The authors' processing: Cell counts per sample came from amplifying reference gene primers. The protocol was immunoSEQ multiplex PCR, while the TCRdb copy is restricted to in-frame clones and leaves out a portion. The V and J calls and clone size are taken from that table; D and trimming were inferred from the DNA. The sample includes roughly 25,000 clones, roughly 90% of them seen just once. The TCR was taken from a human donor in a cohort sampled during active COVID-19. The V and J genes are TRBV4-1 and TRBJ2-2; D unresolved. Sequencing was done on a sample of peripheral blood. CDR3 residues: CASSQAGGSGSGLFF. CDR3 nucleotides: TGCGCCAGCAGCCAAGCTGGCGGATCTGGTTCTGGGCTGTTTTTT.